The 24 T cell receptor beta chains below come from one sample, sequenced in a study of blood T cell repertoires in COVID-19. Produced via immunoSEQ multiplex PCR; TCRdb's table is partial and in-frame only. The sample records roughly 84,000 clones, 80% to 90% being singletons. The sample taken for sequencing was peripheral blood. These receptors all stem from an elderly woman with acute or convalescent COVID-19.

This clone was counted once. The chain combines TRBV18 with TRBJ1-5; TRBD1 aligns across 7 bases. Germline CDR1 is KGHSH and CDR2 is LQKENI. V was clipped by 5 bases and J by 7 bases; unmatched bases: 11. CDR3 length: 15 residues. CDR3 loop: CASSVTGADGQPQHF. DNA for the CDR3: TGTGCCAGCTCAGTTACAGGGGCTGACGGGCAGCCCCAGCATTTT. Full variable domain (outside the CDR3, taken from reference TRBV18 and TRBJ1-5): NAGVMQNPRHLVRRRGQEARLRCSPMKGHSHVYWYRQLPEEGLKFMVYLQKENIIDESGMPKERFSAEFPKEGPSILRIQQVVRGDSAAYFCASSVTGADGQPQHFGDGTRLSIL.

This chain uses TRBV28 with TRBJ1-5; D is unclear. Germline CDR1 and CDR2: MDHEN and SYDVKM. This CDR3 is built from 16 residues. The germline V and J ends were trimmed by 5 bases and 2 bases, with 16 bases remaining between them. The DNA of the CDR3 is TGTGCCAGCAGTCCTCTGGAAGGTGGAGGCAATCAGCCCCAGCATTTT. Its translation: CASSPLEGGGNQPQHF.

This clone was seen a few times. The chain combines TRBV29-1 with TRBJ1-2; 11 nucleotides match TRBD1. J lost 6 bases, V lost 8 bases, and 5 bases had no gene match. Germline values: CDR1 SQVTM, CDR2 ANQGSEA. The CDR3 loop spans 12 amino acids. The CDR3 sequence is CSLGDRGDGYTF. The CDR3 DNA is TGCAGCTTGGGGGACAGGGGGGATGGCTACACCTTC.

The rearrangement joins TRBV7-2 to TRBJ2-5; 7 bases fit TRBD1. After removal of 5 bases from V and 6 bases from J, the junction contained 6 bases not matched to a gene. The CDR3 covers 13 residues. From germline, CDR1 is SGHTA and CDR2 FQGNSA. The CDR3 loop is CASSPRGSKTQYF. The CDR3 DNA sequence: TGTGCCAGCAGCCCCAGGGGGTCCAAGACCCAGTACTTC.

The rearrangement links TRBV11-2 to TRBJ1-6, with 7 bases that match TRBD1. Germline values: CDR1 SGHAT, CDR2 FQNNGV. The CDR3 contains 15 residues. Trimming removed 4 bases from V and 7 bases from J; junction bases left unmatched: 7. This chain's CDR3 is CASSSTGEGNSPLHF. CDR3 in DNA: TGTGCCAGCAGCTCAACAGGGGAAGGGAATTCACCCCTCCACTTT.

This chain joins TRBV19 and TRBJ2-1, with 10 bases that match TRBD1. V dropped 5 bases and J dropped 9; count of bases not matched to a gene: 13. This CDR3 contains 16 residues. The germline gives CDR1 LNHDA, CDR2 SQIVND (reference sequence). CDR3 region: CASSVLGQGGTGEQFF. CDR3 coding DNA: TGTGCCAGTAGTGTTCTTGGACAGGGGGGTACAGGTGAGCAGTTCTTC.

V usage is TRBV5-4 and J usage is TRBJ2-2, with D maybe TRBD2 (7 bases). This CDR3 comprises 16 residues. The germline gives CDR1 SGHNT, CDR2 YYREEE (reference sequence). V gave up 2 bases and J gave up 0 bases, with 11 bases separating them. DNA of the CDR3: TGTGCCAGCAGCTTTGGGGGGGCAACGAACACCGGGGAGCTGTTTTTT. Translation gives CASSFGGATNTGELFF.

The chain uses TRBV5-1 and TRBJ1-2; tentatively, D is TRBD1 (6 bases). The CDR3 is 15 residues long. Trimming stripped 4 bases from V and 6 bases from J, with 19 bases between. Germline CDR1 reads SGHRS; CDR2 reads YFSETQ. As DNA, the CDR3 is TGCGCCAGCAGCATTCCAACAGGGCAGCCAAATGGCTACACCTTC. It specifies CASSIPTGQPNGYTF.

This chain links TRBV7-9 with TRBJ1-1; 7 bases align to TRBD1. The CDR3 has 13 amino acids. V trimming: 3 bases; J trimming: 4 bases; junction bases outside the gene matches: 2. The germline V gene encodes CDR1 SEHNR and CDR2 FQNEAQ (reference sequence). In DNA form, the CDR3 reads TGTGCCAGCAGCTTCACAGGGGTCACTGAAGCTTTCTTT. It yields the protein CASSFTGVTEAFF. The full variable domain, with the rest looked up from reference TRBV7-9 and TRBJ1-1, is DTGVSQNPRHKITKRGQNVTFRCDPISEHNRLYWYRQTLGQGPEFLTYFQNEAQLEKSRLLSDRFSAERPKGSFSTLEIQRTEQGDSAMYLCASSFTGVTEAFFGQGTRLTVV.

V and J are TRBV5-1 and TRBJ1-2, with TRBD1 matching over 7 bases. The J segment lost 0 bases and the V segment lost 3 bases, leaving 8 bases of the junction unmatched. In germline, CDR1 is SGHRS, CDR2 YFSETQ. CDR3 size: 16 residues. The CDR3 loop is CASSSVGTEANYGYTF. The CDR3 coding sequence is TGCGCCAGCAGCTCGGTTGGGACAGAAGCTAACTATGGCTACACCTTC.

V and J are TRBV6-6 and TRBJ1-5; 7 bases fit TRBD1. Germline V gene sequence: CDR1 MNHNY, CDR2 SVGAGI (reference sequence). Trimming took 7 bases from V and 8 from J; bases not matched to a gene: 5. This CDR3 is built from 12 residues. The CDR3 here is CASTDGQEPQHF. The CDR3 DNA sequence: TGTGCCAGCACCGACGGACAGGAGCCCCAGCATTTT.

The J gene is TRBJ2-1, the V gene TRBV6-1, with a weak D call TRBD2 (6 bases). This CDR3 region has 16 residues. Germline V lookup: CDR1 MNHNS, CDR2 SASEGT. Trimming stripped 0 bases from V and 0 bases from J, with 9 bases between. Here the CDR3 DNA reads TGTGCCAGCAGTGAAGCAGGAGGGAGCTCCTACAATGAGCAGTTCTTC. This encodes CASSEAGGSSYNEQFF.

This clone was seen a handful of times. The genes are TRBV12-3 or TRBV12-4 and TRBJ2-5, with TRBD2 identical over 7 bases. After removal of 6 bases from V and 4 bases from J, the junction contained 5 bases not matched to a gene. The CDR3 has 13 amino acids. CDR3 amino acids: CASRAGRTETQYF. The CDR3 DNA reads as TGTGCCAGCAGAGCGGGAAGGACAGAGACCCAGTACTTC.

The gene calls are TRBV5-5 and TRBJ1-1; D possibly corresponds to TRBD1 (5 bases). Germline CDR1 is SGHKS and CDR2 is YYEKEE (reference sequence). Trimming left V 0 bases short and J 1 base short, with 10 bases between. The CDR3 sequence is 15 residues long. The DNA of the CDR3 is TGTGCCAGCAGCTTGGGATTAGGACAGAACACTGAAGCTTTCTTT. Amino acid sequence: CASSLGLGQNTEAFF. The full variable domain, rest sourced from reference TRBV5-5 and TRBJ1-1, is DAGVTQSPTHLIKTRGQQVTLRCSPISGHKSVSWYQQVLGQGPQFIFQYYEKEERGRGNFPDRFSARQFPNYSSELNVNALLLGDSALYLCASSLGLGQNTEAFFGQGTRLTVV.

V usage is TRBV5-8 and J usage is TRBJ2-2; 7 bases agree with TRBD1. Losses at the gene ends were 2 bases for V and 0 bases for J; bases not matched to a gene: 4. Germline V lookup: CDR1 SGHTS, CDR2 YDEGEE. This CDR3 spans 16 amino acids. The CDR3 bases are TGTGCCAGCAGCTTACCGGGACAGTCGAACACCGGGGAGCTGTTTTTT. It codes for CASSLPGQSNTGELFF.

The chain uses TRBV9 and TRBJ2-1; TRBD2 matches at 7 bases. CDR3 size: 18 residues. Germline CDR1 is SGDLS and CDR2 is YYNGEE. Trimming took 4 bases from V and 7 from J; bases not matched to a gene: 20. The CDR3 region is CASSPFTGTTLGWNEQFF. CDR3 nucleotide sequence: TGTGCCAGCAGCCCCTTCACCGGGACTACCCTAGGGTGGAATGAGCAGTTCTTC.

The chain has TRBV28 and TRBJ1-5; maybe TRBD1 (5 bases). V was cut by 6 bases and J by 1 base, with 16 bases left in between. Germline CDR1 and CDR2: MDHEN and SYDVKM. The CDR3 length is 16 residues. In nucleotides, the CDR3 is TGTGCCAGCAGCCCCAAGGGGCGACGGAGCAATCAGCCCCAGCATTTT. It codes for CASSPKGRRSNQPQHF.

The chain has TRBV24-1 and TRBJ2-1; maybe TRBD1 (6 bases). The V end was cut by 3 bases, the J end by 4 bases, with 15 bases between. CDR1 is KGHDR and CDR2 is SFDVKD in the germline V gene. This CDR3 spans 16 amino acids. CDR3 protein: CATSDRSGHRYNEQFF. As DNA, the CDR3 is TGTGCCACCAGTGATCGTTCGGGACACCGTTACAATGAGCAGTTCTTC.

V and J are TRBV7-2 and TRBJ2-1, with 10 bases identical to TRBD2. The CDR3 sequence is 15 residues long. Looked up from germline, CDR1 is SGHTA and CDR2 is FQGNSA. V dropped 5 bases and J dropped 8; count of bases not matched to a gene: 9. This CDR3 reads CASSEPGLAIHEQFF. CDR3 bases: TGTGCCAGCAGCGAACCGGGACTAGCGATCCATGAGCAGTTCTTC.

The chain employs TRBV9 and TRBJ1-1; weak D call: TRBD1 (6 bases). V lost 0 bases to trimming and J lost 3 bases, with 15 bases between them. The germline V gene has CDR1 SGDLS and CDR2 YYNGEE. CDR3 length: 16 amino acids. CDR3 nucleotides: TGTGCCAGCAGCGTAGGGGCGGGGGGCGAGGACACTGAAGCTTTCTTT. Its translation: CASSVGAGGEDTEAFF.

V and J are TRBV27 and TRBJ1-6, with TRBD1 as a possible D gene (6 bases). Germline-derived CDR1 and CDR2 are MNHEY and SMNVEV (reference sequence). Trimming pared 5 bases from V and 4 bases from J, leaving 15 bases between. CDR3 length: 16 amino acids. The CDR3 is CASSPTGRGYNSPLHF. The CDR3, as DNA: TGTGCCAGCAGTCCGACGGGGAGGGGGTATAATTCACCCCTCCACTTT.

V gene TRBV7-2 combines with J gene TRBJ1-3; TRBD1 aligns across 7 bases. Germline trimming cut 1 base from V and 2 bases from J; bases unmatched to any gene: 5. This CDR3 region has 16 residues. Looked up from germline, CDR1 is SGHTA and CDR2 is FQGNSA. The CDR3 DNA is TGTGCCAGCAGCTTAGTCGGGACAGCCGCTGGAAACACCATATATTTT. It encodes CASSLVGTAAGNTIYF.

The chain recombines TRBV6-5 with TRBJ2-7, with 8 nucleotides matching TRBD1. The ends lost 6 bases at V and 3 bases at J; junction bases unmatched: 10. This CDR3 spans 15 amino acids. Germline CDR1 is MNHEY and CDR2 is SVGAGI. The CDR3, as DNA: TGTGCCAGCAGCGCCGGGACAGGCATCAACTACGAGCAGTACTTC. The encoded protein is CASSAGTGINYEQYF.

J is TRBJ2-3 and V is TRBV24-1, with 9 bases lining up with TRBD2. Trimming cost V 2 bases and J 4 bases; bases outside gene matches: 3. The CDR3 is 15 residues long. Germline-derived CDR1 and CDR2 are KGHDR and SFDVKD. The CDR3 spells CATSDSAGGPDTQYF. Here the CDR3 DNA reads TGTGCCACCAGTGATTCGGCGGGGGGGCCAGATACGCAGTATTTT.